One and the same sample provided the 3 T cell receptor beta chains below, sequenced in a study of response to subunit inactivated influenza vaccine. TCRdb passed the RT-PCR reads through MiXCR, listing each CDR3 protein once. There are over 800,000 distinct CDR3 sequences in the sample; about 20% occur only once, and roughly a tenth lies in the top ten. This specimen consisted of PBMCs from blood, obtained less than 6 days after vaccination. The receptors originated from a man over 45 who received an inactivated influenza vaccine.

This chain connects TRBV27 to TRBJ2-2, with D perhaps matching TRBD2 (7 bases). The CDR3 runs 16 residues. V lost 1 base to trimming and J lost 1 base, with 10 bases between them. Germline V gene sequence: CDR1 MNHEY, CDR2 SMNVEV (reference sequence). CDR3 sequence reads: CASSLLGGGNTGELFF. In nucleotides, the CDR3 is TGTGCCAGCAGTTTATTAGGGGGGGGGAACACCGGGGAGCTGTTTTTT.

This clonotype was found many times. This chain connects TRBV6-5 to TRBJ2-2; D uncertain. The CDR3 extends over 13 amino acids. Looked up from germline, CDR1 is MNHEY and CDR2 is SVGAGI. The V and J ends lost 0 bases and 7 bases respectively, with 6 bases between them. The CDR3: CASSYSPGGELFF. In DNA, the CDR3 is TGTGCCAGCAGTTACTCGCCGGGCGGGGAGCTGTTTTTT.

This clonotype has more than one count but fewer than ten. The chain recombines TRBV4-3 with TRBJ2-1, with 7 bases matching TRBD2. Germline V gives CDR1 LGHNA, CDR2 YSLEER. V shed 2 bases, J shed 7 bases, and the junction held 17 bases outside the gene matches. This CDR3 region has 18 residues. CDR3 DNA sequence: TGCGCCAGCAGCCAAAGCCTCCGGGACTACCCTGAGTATAATGAGCAGTTCTTC. It codes for CASSQSLRDYPEYNEQFF.